The sequence of this T cell receptor beta chain was determined in a study of blood T cell repertoires in COVID-19. Overall study context: Acute-phase and convalescent COVID-19 samples originated in the United States, Italy and Spain.

Looked up from germline, CDR1 is SGHRS and CDR2 is YFSETQ. CDR3 length equals 15 residues. Deletions cut 0 bases from V and 4 bases from J, with 13 bases between. Original methodology: It was from reference gene primer amplification that nucleated cell counts were estimated. Profiling relied on immunoSEQ multiplex PCR, and the TCRdb table lists in-frame clones only, not all of them. V and J calls and clone size are those listed in that table; D and trimming were worked out from the DNA. Altogether fewer than 30,000 clones are present, 86% being singletons, with the ten largest covering approximately 5%.

The clonotype was recovered from a man aged 50 to 59 with active COVID-19. This sequence joins TRBV5-1 and TRBJ2-5, with D possibly being TRBD2 (6 bases). The source material was peripheral blood. CDR3 loop: CASSLGRRDRETQYF. In DNA, the CDR3 is TGCGCCAGCAGCTTGGGGAGGAGGGATAGAGAGACCCAGTACTTC.